Below, 10 T cell receptor beta chains from the same sample are listed, as sequenced in a study of shared clonotypes between healthy human individuals. Some clones are missing from TCRdb's copy, which holds only in-frame ones; the method was immunoSEQ multiplex PCR. The data show under 1,100,000 clones, more than 60% seen once. The sequencing sample was made of memory CD4+ T cells sorted from blood. Subset of the sample: CD45RA-negative fraction. The source is a young man in good health.

This sequence joins TRBV7-9 and TRBJ2-7, with 9 nucleotides matching TRBD2. Trimming at V came to 3 bases and at J to 3 bases, leaving 3 bases not matched to a gene. The CDR3 spans 14 residues. The germline V gene has CDR1 SEHNR and CDR2 FQNEAQ (reference sequence). The CDR3 DNA follows: TGTGCCAGCAGCTTGGCGGGGGGGCTCTACGAGCAGTACTTC. It yields the protein CASSLAGGLYEQYF.

This chain links TRBV7-9 with TRBJ2-1, with D possibly matching TRBD1 (6 bases). V lost 5 bases, J lost 5 bases, and 22 bases lay in between. The CDR3 totals 17 residues. CDR1 is SEHNR and CDR2 is FQNEAQ in the germline V gene (reference sequence). This chain's CDR3 is CASSPPAWQGTNNEQFF. CDR3 bases: TGTGCCAGCAGCCCGCCGGCCTGGCAGGGGACAAACAATGAGCAGTTCTTC.

The V gene is TRBV7-8, the J gene TRBJ2-7, with D unresolved. Per germline, CDR1 SGHVS and CDR2 FQNEAQ. Trimming left V 5 bases short and J 2 bases short, with 10 bases between. This CDR3 is 13 amino acids long. Written as DNA, the CDR3 is TGTGCCAGCAGCGAACCGCCGACCTACGAGCAGTACTTC. It encodes CASSEPPTYEQYF.

This chain connects TRBV5-1 to TRBJ2-4, with unresolved D. Germline lookup yields CDR1 SGHRS and CDR2 YFSETQ. CDR3 length: 14 residues. Trimming removed 0 bases at V and 9 bases at J, with 13 bases between. CDR3 in DNA: TGCGCCAGCAGCTTGGGCCGTCCCGATGGCATTCAGTACTTC. Amino acid sequence: CASSLGRPDGIQYF.

About this clone: Other DNA sequences in the sample encode the same CDR3. The rearrangement links TRBV5-4 to TRBJ1-1; perhaps TRBD1 as D (5 bases). The CDR3 runs 14 residues. The V end was cut by 4 bases, the J end by 2 bases, with 12 bases between. CDR1 is SGHNT and CDR2 is YYREEE in the germline V gene (reference sequence). CDR3 sequence: CASSPGTLNTEAFF. In DNA, the CDR3 is TGTGCCAGCAGCCCCGGGACCCTAAACACTGAAGCTTTCTTT.

This chain links TRBV2 with TRBJ1-6; D remains unclear. The CDR3 runs 13 residues. The germline V gene has CDR1 SNHLY and CDR2 FYNNEI. The V end was cut by 7 bases, the J end by 9 bases, with 13 bases between. CDR3 protein: CASTPTLRSPLHF. The CDR3 nucleotides read TGTGCCAGCACCCCGACCCTTCGTTCACCCCTCCACTTT. The whole variable domain, remainder taken from reference TRBV2 and TRBJ1-6, is EPEVTQTPSHQVTQMGQEVILRCVPISNHLYFYWYRQILGQKVEFLVSFYNNEISEKSEIFDDQFSVERPDGSNFTLKIRSTKLEDSAMYFCASTPTLRSPLHFGNGTRLTVT.

The V gene is TRBV9, the J gene TRBJ1-1, with TRBD1 matching over 8 bases. From germline, CDR1 is SGDLS and CDR2 YYNGEE. CDR3 length: 17 amino acids. V dropped 0 bases and J dropped 4; count of bases not matched to a gene: 11. This chain's CDR3 is CASSVEAVRGRSTEAFF. As DNA, the CDR3 is TGTGCCAGCAGCGTAGAAGCTGTCAGGGGGCGAAGCACTGAAGCTTTCTTT.

For this clone: In the same sample, other DNA sequences code for this CDR3. The CDR3 DNA is TGTGCCTGGTCTGACAGGAACACTGAAGCTTTCTTT. Protein sequence: CAWSDRNTEAFF. V and J are TRBV30 and TRBJ1-1, with D perhaps matching TRBD1 (5 bases). The CDR3 spans 12 residues. V lost 5 bases and J lost 1, with 8 bases in between. Germline loops: CDR1 GTSNPN, CDR2 SVGIG (reference sequence). The complete variable domain, with remaining parts taken from reference TRBV30 and TRBJ1-1, reads SQTIHQWPATLVQPVGSPLSLECTVEGTSNPNLYWYRQAAGRGLQLLFYSVGIGQISSEVPQNLSASRPQDRQFILSSKKLLLSDSGFYLCAWSDRNTEAFFGQGTRLTVV.

V gene TRBV5-1 combines with J gene TRBJ2-7, with 8 bases lining up with TRBD1. Trimming removed 0 bases from V and 5 bases from J; junction bases left unmatched: 4. This CDR3 contains 14 residues. Germline V gene data show CDR1 as SGHRS and CDR2 as YFSETQ. CDR3 loop: CASSLAQGANEQYF. The DNA of the CDR3 is TGCGCCAGCAGCTTGGCGCAGGGGGCTAACGAGCAGTACTTC.

This clone was picked up one time. The chain has TRBV4-3 and TRBJ1-2; perhaps TRBD1 as D (5 bases). The CDR3 runs 15 residues. Germline loops: CDR1 LGHNA, CDR2 YSLEER. V was shortened by 4 bases and J by 4 bases, with 16 bases between the two germline ends. The CDR3 protein is CASSRTQDTSYGYTF. In DNA, the CDR3 is TGCGCCAGCAGCCGGACCCAGGACACCTCCTATGGCTACACCTTC.